The clone carrying this TCR beta chain appeared once. Its antigen is not identified. The CDR3 is made up of 15 amino acids. Trimming took off 5 bases at V and 5 bases at J, with 18 bases between the two ends. CDR1 and CDR2 from the germline V gene are SNHLY and FYNNEI. This sample stems from a study of cytomegalovirus exposure and HLA in healthy donors. Study observations and caveats: Several of the most significant clusters appeared linked to common viral pathogens, based on a later analysis. In presence/absence analyses, roughly uniform sequencing depth across donors was assumed. The authors listed roughly 150 TCR beta chains as cytomegalovirus-associated. Donor immune exposure was known only as CMV serostatus.

Vbeta (60) and Jbeta (13) primers were used in the PCR. TCRdb's table, derived via immunoSEQ multiplex PCR, lists solely in-frame clones and lacks some. Among 76,000 or so clones listed, 65% to 85% were seen once. Sequenced material: PBMCs. The clonotype comes from a woman aged 40 to 50 in good health and CMV-seropositive. This chain links TRBV2 with TRBJ2-5; tentative D call: TRBD2 (8 bases). CDR3: CASSQRQGLGETQYF. CDR3 sequence (DNA): TGTGCCAGCAGTCAAAGACAGGGACTAGGGGAGACCCAGTACTTC.